The rows below give T cell receptor beta chains drawn from one sample of a study of T cell responses to AZD1222 COVID-19 vaccine. Profiling relied on immunoSEQ multiplex PCR, and the TCRdb table lists in-frame clones only, not all of them. The table counts 150,000 or so clones; 2.2% lies in the top ten. The sample was peripheral blood. Every receptor here comes from an adult in good health. Both conserved end residues are part of each CDR3. The D gene is left open where the match is weak.

d_gene: -
j_gene: TRBJ2-5
v_gene: TRBV29-1
CDR3nt: TGCAGCGTCGCCCCAGAGGGGATCGAGACCCAGTACTTC
CDR3aa: CSVAPEGIETQYF

d_gene: -
j_gene: TRBJ2-3
v_gene: TRBV6-5
CDR3nt: TGTGCCAGCCCCTCCCTCACAGATACGCAGTATTTT
CDR3aa: CASPSLTDTQYF

d_gene: TRBD1
j_gene: TRBJ1-1
v_gene: TRBV11-3
CDR3nt: TGTGCCAGCGGGGACAGAACAGGGAACACTGAAGCTTTCTTT
CDR3aa: CASGDRTGNTEAFF

d_gene: TRBD1
j_gene: TRBJ1-6
v_gene: TRBV30
CDR3nt: TGTGCCTGGAGTGGAACCGGGACAGGGTGGTCACCCCTCCACTTT
CDR3aa: CAWSGTGTGWSPLHF

d_gene: TRBD2
j_gene: TRBJ2-3
v_gene: TRBV19
CDR3nt: TGTGCCAGTAGTAGCCAACTAGCGGGGGGACCCACAGATACGCAGTATTTT
CDR3aa: CASSSQLAGGPTDTQYF

d_gene: -
j_gene: TRBJ2-7
v_gene: TRBV6-1
CDR3nt: TGTGCCAGCAGTGAAGCGCCTGACGGGGCCCCCTACGAGCAGTACTTC
CDR3aa: CASSEAPDGAPYEQYF

d_gene: TRBD1
j_gene: TRBJ1-4
v_gene: TRBV30
CDR3nt: TGTGCCTGGAGTAGGGGACAGGGGCCGGAAAAACTGTTTTTT
CDR3aa: CAWSRGQGPEKLFF

d_gene: -
j_gene: TRBJ1-5
v_gene: TRBV6-5
CDR3nt: TGTGCCAGCAGAGACCTTCTGGGTGGCGGTCAGCCCCAGCATTTT
CDR3aa: CASRDLLGGGQPQHF

d_gene: TRBD2
j_gene: TRBJ2-5
v_gene: TRBV14
CDR3nt: TGTGCCAGCAGCCCCTCAAAGTCAGCGGGGGGGCCCACGATAGAGACCCAGTACTTC
CDR3aa: CASSPSKSAGGPTIETQYF

d_gene: TRBD1
j_gene: TRBJ1-2
v_gene: TRBV7-9
CDR3nt: TGTGCCAGCAGCTTAGAGGGGGCAGAATACACCTTC
CDR3aa: CASSLEGAEYTF

d_gene: -
j_gene: TRBJ1-2
v_gene: TRBV25-1
CDR3nt: TGTGCCAGCAGTGAGTTGGGGGCCCATGAGTACTATGGCTACACCTTC
CDR3aa: CASSELGAHEYYGYTF

d_gene: TRBD2
j_gene: TRBJ2-7
v_gene: TRBV6-6
CDR3nt: TGTGCCAGCCTCCCGGGGGGGACCAACTCCTACGAGCAGTACTTC
CDR3aa: CASLPGGTNSYEQYF

d_gene: -
j_gene: TRBJ2-2
v_gene: TRBV5-6
CDR3nt: TGTGCCAGCACGTGGCAGGGCACCGGGGAGCTGTTTTTT
CDR3aa: CASTWQGTGELFF

d_gene: -
j_gene: TRBJ1-6
v_gene: TRBV28
CDR3nt: TGTGCCAGCAGTTTTGGGTATTCACCCCTCCACTTT
CDR3aa: CASSFGYSPLHF

d_gene: TRBD1
j_gene: TRBJ1-2
v_gene: TRBV3-1/TRBV3-2
CDR3nt: TGTGCCAGCAGTCAAACCCTGACAGGGTTTAACTATGGCTACACCTTC
CDR3aa: CASSQTLTGFNYGYTF

d_gene: -
j_gene: TRBJ1-1
v_gene: TRBV6-5
CDR3nt: TGTGCCAGCAGCAGGGGACCTGGTAACACTGAAGCTTTCTTT
CDR3aa: CASSRGPGNTEAFF

d_gene: -
j_gene: TRBJ2-7
v_gene: TRBV6-1
CDR3nt: TGTGCCAGCAGTGAGGGCGGGACTGGTGGATCCGAGCAGTACTTC
CDR3aa: CASSEGGTGGSEQYF

d_gene: -
j_gene: TRBJ1-1
v_gene: TRBV29-1
CDR3nt: TGCAGCGTTGGCGGAAGCAGTAGAGAAACACTTACTGAAGCTTTCTTT
CDR3aa: CSVGGSSRETLTEAFF

d_gene: -
j_gene: TRBJ1-1
v_gene: TRBV5-1
CDR3nt: TGCGCCAGCAGCTTGGAACGGGGAACTGAAGCTTTCTTT
CDR3aa: CASSLERGTEAFF

d_gene: TRBD2
j_gene: TRBJ2-5
v_gene: TRBV7-9
CDR3nt: TGTGCCAGCAGCTCCCTCCGGGGGGGAGGGAACCAAGAGACCCAGTACTTC
CDR3aa: CASSSLRGGGNQETQYF

d_gene: -
j_gene: TRBJ1-4
v_gene: TRBV2
CDR3nt: TGTGCCACTGGACAGAGTGCAACTAATGAAAAACTGTTTTTT
CDR3aa: CATGQSATNEKLFF

d_gene: -
j_gene: TRBJ2-3
v_gene: TRBV5-1
CDR3nt: TGCGCCAGCAGGTCGGAGGACTATGGGTCCACAGATACGCAGTATTTT
CDR3aa: CASRSEDYGSTDTQYF

d_gene: TRBD1
j_gene: TRBJ1-2
v_gene: TRBV5-1
CDR3nt: TGCGCCAGCAGCTGGGGGGATTTTGACAGGGAGGGCTACACCTTC
CDR3aa: CASSWGDFDREGYTF

d_gene: -
j_gene: TRBJ2-5
v_gene: TRBV20-1
CDR3nt: TGCAGTGCTAGTACCCCGCGGGGGCGGCAAGAGACCCAGTACTTC
CDR3aa: CSASTPRGRQETQYF

d_gene: -
j_gene: TRBJ1-1
v_gene: TRBV6-1
CDR3nt: TGTGCCAGCAGTGAGCACAGGGATCGGGGCACTGAAGCTTTCTTT
CDR3aa: CASSEHRDRGTEAFF

d_gene: -
j_gene: TRBJ2-7
v_gene: TRBV3-1/TRBV3-2
CDR3nt: TGTGCCAGCAGCCAACAGGGTGCCTACGAGCAGTACTTC
CDR3aa: CASSQQGAYEQYF

d_gene: -
j_gene: TRBJ1-5
v_gene: TRBV9
CDR3nt: TGTGCCAGCAGCGTAGAGGGAGCAAATCAGCCCCAGCATTTT
CDR3aa: CASSVEGANQPQHF

d_gene: -
j_gene: TRBJ1-4
v_gene: TRBV4-1
CDR3nt: TGCGCCAGCAGCCAGGTACGACAGAGGGGTAATGAAAAACTGTTTTTT
CDR3aa: CASSQVRQRGNEKLFF

d_gene: TRBD1
j_gene: TRBJ1-1
v_gene: TRBV5-1
CDR3nt: TGCGCCAGCAGCCCGGACAGGTTGAACACTGAAGCTTTCTTT
CDR3aa: CASSPDRLNTEAFF

d_gene: -
j_gene: TRBJ1-2
v_gene: TRBV6-2/TRBV6-3
CDR3nt: TGTGCCAGCAGTTACTCGGTCCGGGGGTACTATGGCTACACCTTC
CDR3aa: CASSYSVRGYYGYTF

d_gene: TRBD1
j_gene: TRBJ2-5
v_gene: TRBV6-2/TRBV6-3
CDR3nt: TGTGCCAGCAGTCCCTCGGGACAGCAAGAGACCCAGTACTTC
CDR3aa: CASSPSGQQETQYF

d_gene: TRBD1
j_gene: TRBJ1-4
v_gene: TRBV19
CDR3nt: TGTGCCAGTAGCGATACCGGGACAGGGCAAGAAAAACTGTTTTTT
CDR3aa: CASSDTGTGQEKLFF

d_gene: TRBD1
j_gene: TRBJ1-2
v_gene: TRBV5-4
CDR3nt: TGTGCCAGCAGCGAAGAACTACGGGACAGCGGGGGCTACACCTTC
CDR3aa: CASSEELRDSGGYTF

d_gene: -
j_gene: TRBJ1-4
v_gene: TRBV3-1/TRBV3-2
CDR3nt: TGTGCCAGCAGCCAAGATAAGGCAGGAGTCAATGAAAAACTGTTTTTT
CDR3aa: CASSQDKAGVNEKLFF

d_gene: -
j_gene: TRBJ1-2
v_gene: TRBV5-1
CDR3nt: TGCGCCAGCAGCTTGGGGTTAGGGATCTATGGCTACACCTTC
CDR3aa: CASSLGLGIYGYTF

d_gene: TRBD1
j_gene: TRBJ2-1
v_gene: TRBV15
CDR3nt: TGTGCCACCAGCAGAGTTGGGGGACAGGGGAAGCATGAGCAGTTCTTC
CDR3aa: CATSRVGGQGKHEQFF

d_gene: -
j_gene: TRBJ1-1
v_gene: TRBV6-6
CDR3nt: TGTGCCAGCAGATCGGGGACATTGAACACTGAAGCTTTCTTT
CDR3aa: CASRSGTLNTEAFF

d_gene: -
j_gene: TRBJ1-5
v_gene: TRBV5-8
CDR3nt: TGTGCCAGCAGCTTGTTTCAGGGGAAGGGCTCGGCCCTTAGCAATCAGCCCCAGCATTTT
CDR3aa: CASSLFQGKGSALSNQPQHF

d_gene: TRBD1
j_gene: TRBJ2-6
v_gene: TRBV5-1
CDR3nt: TGCGCCAGCAGCTTGAGTACAGGGGTCTCTGGGGCCAACGTCCTGACTTTC
CDR3aa: CASSLSTGVSGANVLTF

d_gene: -
j_gene: TRBJ1-2
v_gene: TRBV2
CDR3nt: TGTGCCAGCAGTGGGTCGGGGACCACCTATGGCTACACCTTC
CDR3aa: CASSGSGTTYGYTF

d_gene: TRBD2
j_gene: TRBJ2-5
v_gene: TRBV6-2/TRBV6-3
CDR3nt: TGTGCCAGCAGTGTGACTAGCGGGGGGGCAGAGACCCAGTACTTC
CDR3aa: CASSVTSGGAETQYF

d_gene: -
j_gene: TRBJ1-2
v_gene: TRBV5-1
CDR3nt: TGCGCCAGCAGGGGCGGCCCGGAGGGCTATGGCTACACCTTC
CDR3aa: CASRGGPEGYGYTF

d_gene: TRBD1
j_gene: TRBJ1-1
v_gene: TRBV14
CDR3nt: TGTGCCAGCAGCTACAGGGGGCGATCCACTGAAGCTTTCTTT
CDR3aa: CASSYRGRSTEAFF

d_gene: -
j_gene: TRBJ2-7
v_gene: TRBV11-2
CDR3nt: TGTGCCAGCAGCGTCAGGGTAGCGCTCGAGCAGTACTTC
CDR3aa: CASSVRVALEQYF

d_gene: -
j_gene: TRBJ1-1
v_gene: TRBV3-1/TRBV3-2
CDR3nt: TGTGCCAGCAGCCCACAGGCGACGAACACTGAAGCTTTCTTT
CDR3aa: CASSPQATNTEAFF